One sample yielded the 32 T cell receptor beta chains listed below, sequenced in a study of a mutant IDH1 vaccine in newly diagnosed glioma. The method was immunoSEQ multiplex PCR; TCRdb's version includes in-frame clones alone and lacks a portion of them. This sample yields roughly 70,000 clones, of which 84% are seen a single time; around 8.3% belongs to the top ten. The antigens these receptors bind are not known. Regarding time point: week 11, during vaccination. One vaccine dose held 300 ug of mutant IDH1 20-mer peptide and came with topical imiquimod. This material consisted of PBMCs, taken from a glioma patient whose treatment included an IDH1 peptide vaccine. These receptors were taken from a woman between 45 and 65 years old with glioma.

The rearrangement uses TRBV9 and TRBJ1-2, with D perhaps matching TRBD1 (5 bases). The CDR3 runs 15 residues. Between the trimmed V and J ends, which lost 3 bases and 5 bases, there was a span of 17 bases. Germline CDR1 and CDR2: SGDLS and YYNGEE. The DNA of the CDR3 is TGTGCCAGCAGCGGTCGGACATTCTTCAATTATGGCTACACCTTC. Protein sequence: CASSGRTFFNYGYTF.

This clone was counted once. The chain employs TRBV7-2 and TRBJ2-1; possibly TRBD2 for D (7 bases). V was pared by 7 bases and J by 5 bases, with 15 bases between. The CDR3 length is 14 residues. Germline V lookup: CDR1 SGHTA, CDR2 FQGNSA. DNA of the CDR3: TGTGCCAGCACCCAAAGGGGGGGCCACAATGAGCAGTTCTTC. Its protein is CASTQRGGHNEQFF. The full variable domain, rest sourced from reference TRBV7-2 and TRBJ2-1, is GAGVSQSPSNKVTEKGKDVELRCDPISGHTALYWYRQSLGQGLEFLIYFQGNSAPDKSGLPSDRFSAERTGGSVSTLTIQRTQQEDSAVYLCASTQRGGHNEQFFGPGTRLTVL.

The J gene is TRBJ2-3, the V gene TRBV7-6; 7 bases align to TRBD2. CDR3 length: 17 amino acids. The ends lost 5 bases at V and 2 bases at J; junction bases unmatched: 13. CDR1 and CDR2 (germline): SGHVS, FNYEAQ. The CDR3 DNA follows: TGTGCCAGCAGCGGTGGGTTTAAGCGGGGTGACACAGATACGCAGTATTTT. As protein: CASSGGFKRGDTDTQYF. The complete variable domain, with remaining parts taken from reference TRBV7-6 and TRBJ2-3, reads GAGVSQSPRYKVTKRGQDVALRCDPISGHVSLYWYRQALGQGPEFLTYFNYEAQQDKSGLPNDRFSAERPEGSISTLTIQRTEQRDSAMYRCASSGGFKRGDTDTQYFGPGTRLTVL.

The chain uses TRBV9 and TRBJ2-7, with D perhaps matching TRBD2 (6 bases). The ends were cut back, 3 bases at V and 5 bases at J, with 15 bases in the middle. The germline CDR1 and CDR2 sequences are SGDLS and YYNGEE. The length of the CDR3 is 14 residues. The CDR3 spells CASSEDRGGDEQYF. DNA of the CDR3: TGTGCCAGCAGCGAGGATAGGGGAGGCGACGAGCAGTACTTC.

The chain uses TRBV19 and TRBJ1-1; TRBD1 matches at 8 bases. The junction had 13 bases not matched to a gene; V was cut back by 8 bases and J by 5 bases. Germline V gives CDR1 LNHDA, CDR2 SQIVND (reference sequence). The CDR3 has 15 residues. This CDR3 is CASQEHRQGRTEAFF. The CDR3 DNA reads TGTGCCAGTCAGGAACACCGACAGGGGAGGACTGAAGCTTTCTTT.

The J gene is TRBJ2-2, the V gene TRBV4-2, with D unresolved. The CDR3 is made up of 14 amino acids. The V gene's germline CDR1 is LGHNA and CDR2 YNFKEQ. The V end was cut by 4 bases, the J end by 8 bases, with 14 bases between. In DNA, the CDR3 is TGTGCCAGCAGCCGGCCCGATGTTGCAGGGGAGCTGTTTTTT. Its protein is CASSRPDVAGELFF.

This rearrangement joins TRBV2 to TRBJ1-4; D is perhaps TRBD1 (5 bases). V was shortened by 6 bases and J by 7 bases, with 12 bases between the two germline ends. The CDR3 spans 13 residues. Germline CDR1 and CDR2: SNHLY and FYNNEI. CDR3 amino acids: CASRAGLGEKLFF. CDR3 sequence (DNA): TGTGCCAGCAGAGCAGGGTTGGGTGAAAAACTGTTTTTT.

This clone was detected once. For the CDR3, the DNA is TGTGCCAGCAGCCCTCCGGGGGGCCAGGACCCTGAAGCTTTCTTT. Translated, it gives CASSPPGGQDPEAFF. This chain uses TRBV7-6 with TRBJ1-1; possibly TRBD1 for D (6 bases). CDR3 length equals 15 residues. Between the trimmed V and J ends, which lost 5 bases and 6 bases, there was a span of 19 bases. Germline values: CDR1 SGHVS, CDR2 FNYEAQ.

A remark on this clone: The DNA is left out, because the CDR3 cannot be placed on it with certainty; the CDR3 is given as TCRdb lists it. The CDR3 here is CASILGWDSSYEQYF. The chain joins TRBV2 to TRBJ2-7; the DNA was not compared with TRBD1, the D call given in the table. The CDR3 spans 15 amino acids, including both terminal residues. Germline V lookup: CDR1 SNHLY, CDR2 FYNNEI.

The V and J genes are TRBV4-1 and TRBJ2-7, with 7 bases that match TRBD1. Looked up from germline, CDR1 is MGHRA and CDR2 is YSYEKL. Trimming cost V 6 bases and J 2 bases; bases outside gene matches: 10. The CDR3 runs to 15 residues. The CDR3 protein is CASSHPGTAPYEQYF. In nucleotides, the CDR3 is TGCGCCAGCAGTCACCCGGGGACAGCCCCCTACGAGCAGTACTTC.

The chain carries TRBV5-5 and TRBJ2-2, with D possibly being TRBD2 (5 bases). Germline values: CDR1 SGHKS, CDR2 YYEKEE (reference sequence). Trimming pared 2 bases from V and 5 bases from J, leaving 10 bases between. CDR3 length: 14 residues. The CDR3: CASSFEGSTGELFF. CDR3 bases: TGTGCCAGCAGCTTCGAAGGGAGTACCGGGGAGCTGTTTTTT.

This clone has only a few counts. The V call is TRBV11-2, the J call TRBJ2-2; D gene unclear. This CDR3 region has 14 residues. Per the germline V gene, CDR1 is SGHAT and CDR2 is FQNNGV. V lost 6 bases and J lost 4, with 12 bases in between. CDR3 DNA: TGTGCCAGCAGTCGAACGAGGAGCACCGGGGAGCTGTTTTTT. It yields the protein CASSRTRSTGELFF.

The CDR3 bases are TGTGCCAGCAGCTTGGGACTAGCGGAAGAGACCCAGTACTTC. Translating gives CASSLGLAEETQYF. The genes are TRBV7-3 and TRBJ2-5; 11 bases are a match to TRBD2. V was pared by 3 bases and J by 3 bases, with 0 bases of the junction left unmatched. The CDR3 is 14 amino acids. Germline V lookup: CDR1 SGHTA, CDR2 FQGTGA. The variable domain in full, completed from reference TRBV7-3 and TRBJ2-5, reads GAGVSQTPSNKVTEKGKYVELRCDPISGHTALYWYRQSLGQGPEFLIYFQGTGAADDSGLPNDRFFAVRPEGSVSTLKIQRTERGDSAVYLCASSLGLAEETQYFGPGTRLLVL.

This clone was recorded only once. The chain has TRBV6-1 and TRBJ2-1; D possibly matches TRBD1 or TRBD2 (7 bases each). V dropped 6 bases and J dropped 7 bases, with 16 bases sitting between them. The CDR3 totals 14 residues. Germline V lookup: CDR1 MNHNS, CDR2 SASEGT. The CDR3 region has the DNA TGTGCCAGCAGGAGCGACCAGGGGGGGAATGAGCAGTTCTTC. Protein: CASRSDQGGNEQFF.

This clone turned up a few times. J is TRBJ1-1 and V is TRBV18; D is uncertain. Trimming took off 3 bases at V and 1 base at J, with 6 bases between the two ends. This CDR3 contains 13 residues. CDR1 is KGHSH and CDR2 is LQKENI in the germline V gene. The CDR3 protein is CASSPPWNTEAFF. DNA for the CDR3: TGTGCCAGCTCACCGCCTTGGAACACTGAAGCTTTCTTT.

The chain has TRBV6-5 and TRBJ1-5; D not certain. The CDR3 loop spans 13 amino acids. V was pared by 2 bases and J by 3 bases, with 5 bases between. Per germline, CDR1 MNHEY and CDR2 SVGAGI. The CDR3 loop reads CASSYEYNQPQHF. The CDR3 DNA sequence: TGTGCCAGCAGTTACGAATACAATCAGCCCCAGCATTTT.

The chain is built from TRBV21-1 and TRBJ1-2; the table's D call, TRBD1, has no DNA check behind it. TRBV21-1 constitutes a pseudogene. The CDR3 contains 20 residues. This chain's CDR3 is CASSKEVRPGNPPLKHGYTF. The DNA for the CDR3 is TGTGCCAGCAGCAAAGAAGTTAGGCCAGGGAACCCCCCACTGAAGCATGGCTACACCTTC.

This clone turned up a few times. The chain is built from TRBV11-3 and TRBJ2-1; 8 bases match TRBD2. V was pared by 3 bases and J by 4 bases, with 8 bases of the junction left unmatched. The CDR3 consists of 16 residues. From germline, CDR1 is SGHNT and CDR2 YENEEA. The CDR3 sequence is CASSFLAGGDYNEQFF. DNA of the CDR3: TGTGCCAGCAGCTTCTTGGCGGGGGGAGATTACAATGAGCAGTTCTTC. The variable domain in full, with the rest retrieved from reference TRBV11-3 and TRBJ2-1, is EAGVVQSPRYKIIEKKQPVAFWCNPISGHNTLYWYLQNLGQGPELLIRYENEEAVDDSQLPKDRFSAERLKGVDSTLKIQPAELGDSAVYLCASSFLAGGDYNEQFFGPGTRLTVL.

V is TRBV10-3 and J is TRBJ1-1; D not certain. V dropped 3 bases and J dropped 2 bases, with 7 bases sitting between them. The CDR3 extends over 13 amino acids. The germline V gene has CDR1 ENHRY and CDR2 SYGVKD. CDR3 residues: CAISDTANTEAFF. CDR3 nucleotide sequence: TGTGCCATCAGTGACACAGCCAACACTGAAGCTTTCTTT.

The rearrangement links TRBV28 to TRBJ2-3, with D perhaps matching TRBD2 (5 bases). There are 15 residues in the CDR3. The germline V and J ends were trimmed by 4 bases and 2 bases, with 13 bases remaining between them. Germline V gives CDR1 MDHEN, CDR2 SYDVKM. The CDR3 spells CASSSAGSDTDTQYF. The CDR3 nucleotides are TGTGCCAGCAGTTCCGCGGGTTCAGACACAGATACGCAGTATTTT.

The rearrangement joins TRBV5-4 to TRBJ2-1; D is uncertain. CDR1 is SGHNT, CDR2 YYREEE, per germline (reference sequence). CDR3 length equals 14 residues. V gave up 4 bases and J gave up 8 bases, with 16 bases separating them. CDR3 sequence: CASSQLGLGDEQFF. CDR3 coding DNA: TGTGCCAGCAGCCAATTAGGGTTAGGAGATGAGCAGTTCTTC. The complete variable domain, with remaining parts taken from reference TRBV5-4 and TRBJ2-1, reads ETGVTQSPTHLIKTRGQQVTLRCSSQSGHNTVSWYQQALGQGPQFIFQYYREEENGRGNFPPRFSGLQFPNYSSELNVNALELDDSALYLCASSQLGLGDEQFFGPGTRLTVL.

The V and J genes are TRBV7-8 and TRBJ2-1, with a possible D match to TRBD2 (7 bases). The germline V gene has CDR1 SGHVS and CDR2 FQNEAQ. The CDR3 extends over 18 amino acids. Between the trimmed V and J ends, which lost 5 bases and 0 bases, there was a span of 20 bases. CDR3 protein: CASSLLGRGGSSYNEQFF. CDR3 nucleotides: TGTGCCAGCAGCCTTTTGGGTCGCGGGGGCAGCTCCTACAATGAGCAGTTCTTC.

As DNA, the CDR3 is TGTGCCAGCCACACCCTGGGAGGCGCTATGGTTAATTCACCCCTCCACTTT. It specifies CASHTLGGAMVNSPLHF. The genes are TRBV5-4 and TRBJ1-6, with D hard to call. The CDR3 spans 17 residues. V was cut by 7 bases and J by 6 bases, with 23 bases left in between. Per the germline V gene, CDR1 is SGHNT and CDR2 is YYREEE (reference sequence).

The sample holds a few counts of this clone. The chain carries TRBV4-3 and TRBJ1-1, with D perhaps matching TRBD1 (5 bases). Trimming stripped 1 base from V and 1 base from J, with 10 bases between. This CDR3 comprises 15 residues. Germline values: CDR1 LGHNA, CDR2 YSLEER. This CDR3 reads CASSQVGLANTEAFF. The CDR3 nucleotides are TGCGCCAGCAGCCAAGTGGGACTAGCGAACACTGAAGCTTTCTTT.

In DNA, the CDR3 is TGTGCCAGCAGTGCGCCTAGCGGGGGGGCGGGCGAAGATACGCAGTATTTT. Translation gives CASSAPSGGAGEDTQYF. V gene TRBV6-1 combines with J gene TRBJ2-3; TRBD2 agrees at 12 bases. Germline CDR1 and CDR2: MNHNS and SASEGT. This CDR3 comprises 17 residues. Losses at the gene ends were 4 bases for V and 5 bases for J; bases not matched to a gene: 10.

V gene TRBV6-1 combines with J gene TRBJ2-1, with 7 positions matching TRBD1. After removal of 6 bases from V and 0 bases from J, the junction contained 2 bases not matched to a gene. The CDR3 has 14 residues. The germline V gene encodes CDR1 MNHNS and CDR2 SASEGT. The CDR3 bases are TGTGCCAGCAGGGGACAGAGCTCCTACAATGAGCAGTTCTTC. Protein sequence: CASRGQSSYNEQFF.

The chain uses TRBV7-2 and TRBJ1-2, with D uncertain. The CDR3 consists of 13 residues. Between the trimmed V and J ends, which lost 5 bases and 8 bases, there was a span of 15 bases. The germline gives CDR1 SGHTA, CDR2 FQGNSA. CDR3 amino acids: CASSKRRSGGYTF. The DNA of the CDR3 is TGTGCCAGCAGCAAAAGACGGTCGGGAGGCTACACCTTC.

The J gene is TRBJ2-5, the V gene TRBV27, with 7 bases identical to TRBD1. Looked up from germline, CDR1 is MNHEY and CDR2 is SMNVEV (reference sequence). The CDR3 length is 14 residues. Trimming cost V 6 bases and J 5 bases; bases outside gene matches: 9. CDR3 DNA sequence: TGTGCCAGCAGCCGGGACAGTTGGGAGGAGACCCAGTACTTC. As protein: CASSRDSWEETQYF.

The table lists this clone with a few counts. This CDR3 is CASTGPYNEQFF. The CDR3 DNA reads as TGTGCCAGCACGGGACCCTACAATGAGCAGTTCTTC. The V and J genes are TRBV6-5 and TRBJ2-1, with D perhaps being TRBD1 or TRBD2 (5 bases each). This CDR3 comprises 12 residues. V was pared by 7 bases and J by 2 bases, with 6 bases between. Germline V lookup: CDR1 MNHEY, CDR2 SVGAGI.

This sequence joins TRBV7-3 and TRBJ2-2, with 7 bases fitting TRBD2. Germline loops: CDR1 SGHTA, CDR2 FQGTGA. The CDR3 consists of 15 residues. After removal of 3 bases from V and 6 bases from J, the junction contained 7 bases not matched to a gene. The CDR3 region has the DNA TGTGCCAGCAGCTTTACGGGGGGAGTTTCCGGGGAGCTGTTTTTT. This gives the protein CASSFTGGVSGELFF. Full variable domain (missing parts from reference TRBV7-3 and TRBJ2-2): GAGVSQTPSNKVTEKGKYVELRCDPISGHTALYWYRQSLGQGPEFLIYFQGTGAADDSGLPNDRFFAVRPEGSVSTLKIQRTERGDSAVYLCASSFTGGVSGELFFGEGSRLTVL.

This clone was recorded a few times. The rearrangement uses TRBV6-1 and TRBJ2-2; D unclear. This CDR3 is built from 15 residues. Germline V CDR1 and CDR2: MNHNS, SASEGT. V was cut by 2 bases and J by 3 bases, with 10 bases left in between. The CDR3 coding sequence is TGTGCCAGCAGTGAAAGTAGATGGGACACCGGGGAGCTGTTTTTT. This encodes CASSESRWDTGELFF.

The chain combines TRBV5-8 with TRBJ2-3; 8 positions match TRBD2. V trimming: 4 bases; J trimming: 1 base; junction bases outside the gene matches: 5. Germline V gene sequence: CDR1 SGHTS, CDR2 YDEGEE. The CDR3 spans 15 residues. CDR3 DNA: TGTGCCAGCAGCCCTTGGCGGGGGGGCACAGATACGCAGTATTTT. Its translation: CASSPWRGGTDTQYF. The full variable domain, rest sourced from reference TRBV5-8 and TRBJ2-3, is EAGVTQSPTHLIKTRGQQATLRCSPISGHTSVYWYQQALGLGLQFLLWYDEGEERNRGNFPPRFSGRQFPNYSSELNVNALELEDSALYLCASSPWRGGTDTQYFGPGTRLTVL.